Shown below are 8 T cell receptor beta chains from a single sample sequenced in a study of response to subunit inactivated influenza vaccine. Each CDR3 protein gets one entry after TCRdb re-called the RT-PCR reads with MiXCR. The data show 500,000 or so distinct CDR3 sequences, with 15% to 20% seen just once and 3% held by the top ten. Sequencing was performed on CD4+ T cells sorted from PBMCs, taken around 25 months after vaccination. All receptors derive from a man between 50 and 70 years old who received an inactivated influenza vaccine.

This chain uses TRBV20-1 with TRBJ2-7; D gene unclear. This CDR3 comprises 12 residues. V lost 6 bases and J lost 1, with 10 bases in between. In germline, CDR1 is DFQATT, CDR2 SNEGSKA (reference sequence). The CDR3, as DNA: TGCAGTGCGGTGGCGGTTTCCTACGAGCAGTACTTC. Its translation is CSAVAVSYEQYF.

This clonotype occurred a few times. This rearrangement joins TRBV12-3 or TRBV12-4 to TRBJ1-4; D is possibly TRBD1 (6 bases). The CDR3 covers 12 residues. V lost 6 bases and J lost 6, with 8 bases in between. Written as DNA, the CDR3 is TGTGCCAGCAGCTACAGGGATGAAAAACTGTTTTTT. This sequence encodes CASSYRDEKLFF.

This clonotype was recorded at least ten times. V gene TRBV12-5 combines with J gene TRBJ2-7, with 7 bases identical to TRBD1. Germline V gives CDR1 LGHNT, CDR2 FRNRAP. The CDR3 is 11 amino acids. V lost 9 bases and J lost 4; bases outside the gene matches: 3. CDR3 region: CARGQIYEQYF. In DNA form, the CDR3 reads TGTGCTAGGGGACAGATTTACGAGCAGTACTTC.

The sample holds a few counts of this clonotype. The gene calls are TRBV12-3 or TRBV12-4 and TRBJ1-6; 9 bases match TRBD1. The CDR3 length is 16 residues. The junction had 14 bases not matched to a gene; V was cut back by 5 bases and J by 12 bases. The CDR3 protein is CASSPGDRAIKGPLHF. In nucleotides, the CDR3 is TGTGCCAGCAGTCCAGGGGACAGGGCAATCAAGGGACCCCTCCACTTT.

The chain carries TRBV12-3 or TRBV12-4 and TRBJ1-1; maybe TRBD1 (5 bases). Between the trimmed V and J ends, which lost 5 bases and 1 base, there was a span of 14 bases. There are 15 residues in the CDR3. This CDR3 reads CASSPDSLPNTEAFF. DNA for the CDR3: TGTGCCAGCAGTCCAGACAGTTTACCGAACACTGAAGCTTTCTTT.

The V call is TRBV7-9, the J call TRBJ2-4; TRBD2 might be the D (5 bases). The germline V gene encodes CDR1 SEHNR and CDR2 FQNEAQ (reference sequence). This CDR3 is 14 amino acids long. V lost 10 bases to trimming and J lost 0 bases, with 13 bases between them. The CDR3 coding sequence is TGTGCCACCTCCACCGGGGTAGCCAAAAACATTCAGTACTTC. Its protein product is CATSTGVAKNIQYF.

The sample holds a few counts of this clonotype. The chain carries TRBV12-3 or TRBV12-4 and TRBJ1-5; TRBD1 aligns across 7 bases. V shed 1 base and J 3 bases; nucleotides not matched to a gene: 6. The CDR3 is 16 amino acids. Here the CDR3 reads CASSLEGAGHNQPQHF. As DNA, the CDR3 is TGTGCCAGCAGTTTAGAGGGGGCGGGTCACAATCAGCCCCAGCATTTT.

The table lists this clonotype with a few counts. The CDR3 bases are TGTGCCAGCAGCTTAGAGGTAGCCCCAGAGACCCAGTACTTC. Its translation is CASSLEVAPETQYF. The chain links TRBV7-2 to TRBJ2-5; D gene ambiguous. Germline lookup yields CDR1 SGHTA and CDR2 FQGNSA. Trimming removed 1 base from V and 4 bases from J, with 10 bases in between. The CDR3 is made up of 14 amino acids.